The 18 T cell receptor beta chains listed next were all sequenced from one sample in a study of cytomegalovirus exposure and HLA in healthy donors. 13 Jbeta primers and 60 Vbeta primers were used for the PCR. Profiling relied on immunoSEQ multiplex PCR, and the TCRdb table lists in-frame clones only, not all of them. Among around 140,000 clones listed, less than 80% were seen once. What was sequenced was PBMCs. The receptors were sampled from a man aged 50 to 60 in good health and CMV-seropositive.

The genes are TRBV10-1 and TRBJ1-4; D is unclear. The CDR3 consists of 17 residues. The germline gives CDR1 WNHNN, CDR2 SYGVQD (reference sequence). V lost 3 bases to trimming and J lost 3 bases, with 17 bases between them. This chain's CDR3 is CASSEYPQVIPNEKLFF. For the CDR3, the DNA is TGCGCCAGCAGTGAATACCCGCAGGTGATACCTAATGAAAAACTGTTTTTT.

The chain is built from TRBV2 and TRBJ2-1, with D possibly TRBD1 on 5 matching bases. CDR3 size: 13 residues. Trimming stripped 3 bases from V and 7 bases from J, with 10 bases between. Germline V gives CDR1 SNHLY, CDR2 FYNNEI. This chain's CDR3 is CASSEGRWNEQFF. The CDR3 DNA follows: TGTGCCAGCAGTGAGGGGCGGTGGAATGAGCAGTTCTTC.

A single count supports this clone. CDR3 residues: CASSDLAGSYNEQFF. Here the CDR3 DNA reads TGTGCCAGCAGTGACCTAGCGGGGAGCTACAATGAGCAGTTCTTC. The chain carries TRBV2 and TRBJ2-1; 9 bases match TRBD2. The junction had 3 bases not matched to a gene; V was cut back by 3 bases and J by 3 bases. The CDR3 loop spans 15 amino acids. In germline, CDR1 is SNHLY, CDR2 FYNNEI.

This chain joins TRBV7-6 and TRBJ2-6, with D perhaps matching TRBD1 (5 bases). This CDR3 has 15 residues. CDR1 and CDR2 from the germline V gene are SGHVS and FNYEAQ. V lost 6 bases and J lost 1, with 10 bases in between. The CDR3 coding sequence is TGTGCCAGCAGATTCAGGGCATCTGGGGCCAACGTCCTGACTTTC. Residues: CASRFRASGANVLTF.

V gene TRBV27 combines with J gene TRBJ1-4; TRBD1 matches at 8 bases. CDR1 and CDR2 from the germline V gene are MNHEY and SMNVEV (reference sequence). This CDR3 is 13 amino acids long. V trimming: 7 bases; J trimming: 8 bases; junction bases outside the gene matches: 6. CDR3 nucleotides: TGTGCCAGCAAACAACAGGGGGTGGAAAAACTGTTTTTT. It is translated as CASKQQGVEKLFF.

The chain is built from TRBV2 and TRBJ1-3, with TRBD1 matching over 11 bases. The length of the CDR3 is 17 residues. Per germline, CDR1 SNHLY and CDR2 FYNNEI. Germline trimming cut 4 bases from V and 2 bases from J; bases unmatched to any gene: 7. The CDR3 protein is CASSGTGGPGAGNTIYF. CDR3 in DNA: TGTGCCAGCAGTGGGACAGGGGGCCCGGGGGCTGGAAACACCATATATTTT.

The rearrangement links TRBV7-9 to TRBJ2-3; TRBD2 matches 7 bases. Germline-derived CDR1 and CDR2 are SEHNR and FQNEAQ (reference sequence). Trimming took 4 bases from V and 2 from J; bases not matched to a gene: 3. The CDR3 is 14 amino acids. CDR3 sequence reads: CASSSSGNTDTQYF. The CDR3 DNA reads as TGTGCCAGCAGCTCGAGCGGGAACACAGATACGCAGTATTTT.

A note on this clone: Other DNA sequences within the sample encode an identical CDR3. The genes are TRBV19 and TRBJ1-5; 8 bases agree with TRBD1. V lost 3 bases to trimming and J lost 6 bases; unmatched junction nucleotides: 4. The CDR3 loop spans 14 amino acids. Germline lookup yields CDR1 LNHDA and CDR2 SQIVND (reference sequence). The CDR3 region has the DNA TGTGCCAGTAGTATCAGGGGGCCGGCTCAGCCCCAGCATTTT. This codes for CASSIRGPAQPQHF.

This clone has just a few counts. Other DNA sequences in this sample translate to the same CDR3. The chain combines TRBV5-6 with TRBJ2-1; D remains ambiguous. The V and J ends lost 0 bases and 3 bases respectively, with 4 bases between them. CDR1 is SGHDT, CDR2 YYEEEE, per germline. The CDR3 runs to 13 residues. CDR3 in amino acids: CASSLAIYNEQFF. CDR3 nucleotide sequence: TGTGCCAGCAGCTTGGCTATCTACAATGAGCAGTTCTTC. The full variable domain, in which reference TRBV5-6 and TRBJ2-1 provide the parts outside the CDR3, is DAGVTQSPTHLIKTRGQQVTLRCSPKSGHDTVSWYQQALGQGPQFIFQYYEEEERQRGNFPDRFSGHQFPNYSSELNVNALLLGDSALYLCASSLAIYNEQFFGPGTRLTVL.

This chain connects TRBV5-4 to TRBJ1-2; 7 nucleotides align to TRBD1. Germline trimming cut 4 bases from V and 8 bases from J; bases unmatched to any gene: 8. The germline V gene has CDR1 SGHNT and CDR2 YYREEE (reference sequence). The CDR3 extends over 13 amino acids. CDR3 in amino acids: CASSPDRVSGYTF. The CDR3 region has the DNA TGTGCCAGCAGCCCCGACAGGGTGAGCGGCTACACCTTC.

The chain recombines TRBV14 with TRBJ1-1; TRBD1 matches at 10 bases. Unmatched junction bases numbered 7, after V lost 4 bases and J lost 5 bases. The CDR3 loop spans 15 amino acids. Germline V gene lookup returns CDR1 SGHDN and CDR2 FVKESK. CDR3 region: CASSRQGARNTEAFF. The CDR3 nucleotides are TGTGCCAGCAGCCGACAGGGGGCGAGGAATACTGAAGCTTTCTTT.

This clone appeared a few times. The chain uses TRBV2 and TRBJ2-1, with 9 bases that match TRBD2. Germline V CDR1 and CDR2: SNHLY, FYNNEI. Trimming cost V 6 bases and J 4 bases; bases outside gene matches: 7. This CDR3 has 15 amino acids. CDR3 residues: CASRARGGVYNEQFF. The CDR3 region has the DNA TGTGCCAGCAGAGCCCGCGGGGGGGTGTACAATGAGCAGTTCTTC.

The chain combines TRBV5-1 with TRBJ2-7, with 7 bases that match TRBD2. The CDR3 has 17 residues. Germline loops: CDR1 SGHRS, CDR2 YFSETQ. Trimming at V came to 2 bases and at J to 1 base, leaving 12 bases not matched to a gene. CDR3 sequence reads: CASSLDPLAVGSYEQYF. CDR3 bases: TGCGCCAGCAGCTTAGATCCCCTAGCGGTTGGTTCCTACGAGCAGTACTTC.

This chain uses TRBV18 with TRBJ2-6; D is uncertain. The CDR3 is 15 amino acids. The germline V gene has CDR1 KGHSH and CDR2 LQKENI. The V gene lost 1 base and the J gene lost 1 base, with 5 bases spanning the gap. Written as DNA, the CDR3 is TGTGCCAGCTCACCACTAAAATCTGGGGCCAACGTCCTGACTTTC. It codes for CASSPLKSGANVLTF. Supplemented by reference TRBV18 and TRBJ2-6, the full variable domain reads NAGVMQNPRHLVRRRGQEARLRCSPMKGHSHVYWYRQLPEEGLKFMVYLQKENIIDESGMPKERFSAEFPKEGPSILRIQQVVRGDSAAYFCASSPLKSGANVLTFGAGSRLTVL.

This chain joins TRBV12-5 and TRBJ1-2; possibly TRBD1 for D (5 bases). CDR1 LGHNT and CDR2 FRNRAP come from the germline V gene. Trimming cost V 3 bases and J 6 bases, with 8 bases left between them. The CDR3 consists of 12 residues. The CDR3 nucleotides are TGTGCTAGTGGTTTCGGGGGGGATGGCTACACCTTC. Translation gives CASGFGGDGYTF.

The V call is TRBV7-3, the J call TRBJ2-7, with TRBD2 matching 9 bases. This CDR3 has 15 amino acids. The V segment lost 0 bases and the J segment 2 bases; nucleotides outside the gene matches: 2. CDR1 and CDR2 (germline): SGHTA, FQGTGA. The chain's CDR3 is CASSLTGGRAYEQYF. The CDR3 coding sequence is TGTGCCAGCAGCTTAACTGGCGGGAGGGCCTACGAGCAGTACTTC.

The chain employs TRBV2 and TRBJ1-1; the D is unclear. CDR1 is SNHLY, CDR2 FYNNEI, per germline. With 3 bases removed from V and 0 bases from J, the gap between germline ends came to 14 bases. The CDR3 spans 16 residues. The CDR3 DNA reads as TGTGCCAGCAGTGACCCGCCTGGGCACATGAACACTGAAGCTTTCTTT. It yields the protein CASSDPPGHMNTEAFF.

The chain has TRBV18 and TRBJ1-5, with no clear D. Per germline, CDR1 KGHSH and CDR2 LQKENI. Trimming shortened V by 3 bases and J by 3 bases, and 9 bases separated the two germline ends. The CDR3 is 14 amino acids. CDR3 coding DNA: TGTGCCAGCTCACCCCAGGCAGTCAATCAGCCCCAGCATTTT. Translating it yields CASSPQAVNQPQHF.